This TCR beta chain was found in a study of CD8 T cells in ankylosing spondylitis. Overall study findings and caveats: Disease-linked clones, CD8+, were relatively rare in peripheral blood. Significantly higher representation of disease-linked clones was reported for matched ankylosing spondylitis synovial fluid. For ankylosing spondylitis blood, a TCR beta motif of 7 to 9 highly homologous variants appeared characteristic.

Many counts were recorded for this clonotype. Its antigen remains unknown. A quantitative 5'-RACE method, one with molecular barcodes, was used to make TCR beta libraries. TCRdb redid the calling of the 5' RACE reads with MiXCR, one entry per CDR3 protein. The data contain some 37,000 distinct CDR3 sequences, approximately 15% of them singletons. This TCR was sampled from a male donor with ankylosing spondylitis or in good health (not recorded which). Sequencing was done on a sample of blood.

The DNA of the CDR3 is TGTGCCAGCAGTTTAGGGTTCACCGGGCAGTTCTTC. This codes for CASSLGFTGQFF. V usage is TRBV12-3 or TRBV12-4 and J usage is TRBJ2-1; the D is unclear. Trimming shortened V by 1 base and J by 12 bases, and 10 bases separated the two germline ends. The CDR3 length is 12 residues.